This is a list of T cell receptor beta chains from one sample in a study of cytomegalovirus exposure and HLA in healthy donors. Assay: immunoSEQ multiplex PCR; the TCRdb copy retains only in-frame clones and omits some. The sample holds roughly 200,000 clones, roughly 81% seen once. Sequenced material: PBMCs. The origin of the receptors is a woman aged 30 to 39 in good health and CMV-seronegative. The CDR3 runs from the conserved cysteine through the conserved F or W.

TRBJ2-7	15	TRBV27	CASSLKSGRAYEQYF
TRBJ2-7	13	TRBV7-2	CASSLPGSYEQYF
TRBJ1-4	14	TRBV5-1	CASSRTRGNEKLFF
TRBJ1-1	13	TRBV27	CASSLYGNTEAFF
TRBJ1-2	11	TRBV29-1	CSVEDLYGYTF
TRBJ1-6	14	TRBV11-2	CASSSGAYNSPLHF
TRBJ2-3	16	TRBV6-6	CASSPGGARGTDTQYF
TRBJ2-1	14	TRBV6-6	CASRPLAASNEQFF
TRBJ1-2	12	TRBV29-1	CSVVHSNYGYTF
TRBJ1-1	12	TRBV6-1	CASTGMNTEAFF
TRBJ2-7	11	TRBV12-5	CASGLLAEARF
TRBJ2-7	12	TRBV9	CASSPLDYEQYF
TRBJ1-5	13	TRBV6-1	CASSTGGDQPQHF
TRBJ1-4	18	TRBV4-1	CASSQGLTGRMTNEKLFF
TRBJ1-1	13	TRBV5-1	CASSLGTGNEAFF
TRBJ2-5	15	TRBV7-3	CASSAQGAVRETQYF
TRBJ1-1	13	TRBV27	CASSSLGGTEAFF
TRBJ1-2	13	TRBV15	CATSRDPGGGYTF
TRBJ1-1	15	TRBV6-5	CASSLYTGGGTEAFF
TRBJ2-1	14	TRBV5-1	CASSSGQGVDEQFF
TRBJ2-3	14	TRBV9	CASSVVPRENTQYF
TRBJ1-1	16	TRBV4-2	CASSQERGGWNTEAFF
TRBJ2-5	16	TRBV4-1	CASSRDGTVSRETQYF
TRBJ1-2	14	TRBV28	CASSLTARNYGYTF
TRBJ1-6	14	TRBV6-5	CASSYRRYNSPLHF
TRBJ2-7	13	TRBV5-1	CASSSGGGLKKYF
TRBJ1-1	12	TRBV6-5	CASSLGGAGAFF
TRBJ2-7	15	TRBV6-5	CASRGPGQGIYEQYF
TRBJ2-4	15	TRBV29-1	CSAGTSGRTKNIQYF
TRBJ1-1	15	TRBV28	CASRPQGIPNTEAFF
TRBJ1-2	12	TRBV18	CASSPTGEGYTF
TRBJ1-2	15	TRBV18	CASSPEEGAINGYTF
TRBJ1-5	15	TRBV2	CASSEIGVPYQPQHF
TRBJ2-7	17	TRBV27	CASSSGQGRPGSYEQYF
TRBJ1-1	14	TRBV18	CASSGGTLNTEAFF
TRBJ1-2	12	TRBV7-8	CASSLRQGGYTF